The entry below describes one T cell receptor beta chain. Authors' data handling: Reference gene primer amplification yielded estimated nucleated cell counts. Only in-frame clones appear in the TCRdb table, and some are missing; sequencing was by immunoSEQ multiplex PCR. V, J and clone size derive from that table, while D and trimming were established from the DNA sequence. The table has around 140,000 clones, around 80% seen once. V was cut by 1 base and J by 3 bases, with 6 bases left in between. This CDR3 comprises 13 residues. The sample comes from a study of blood T cell repertoires in COVID-19. As for the study in general: From T cells, B-cell-depleted T cells, or PBMCs came the material, which was cDNA or gDNA.

The chain joins TRBV12-3 or TRBV12-4 to TRBJ1-1; D call uncertain. Sequenced: peripheral blood. The receptor comes from a woman aged 60-75 years with acute or convalescent COVID-19. The CDR3 DNA reads as TGTGCCAGCAGTTTAGTACGGGACACTGAAGCTTTCTTT. Translated: CASSLVRDTEAFF.